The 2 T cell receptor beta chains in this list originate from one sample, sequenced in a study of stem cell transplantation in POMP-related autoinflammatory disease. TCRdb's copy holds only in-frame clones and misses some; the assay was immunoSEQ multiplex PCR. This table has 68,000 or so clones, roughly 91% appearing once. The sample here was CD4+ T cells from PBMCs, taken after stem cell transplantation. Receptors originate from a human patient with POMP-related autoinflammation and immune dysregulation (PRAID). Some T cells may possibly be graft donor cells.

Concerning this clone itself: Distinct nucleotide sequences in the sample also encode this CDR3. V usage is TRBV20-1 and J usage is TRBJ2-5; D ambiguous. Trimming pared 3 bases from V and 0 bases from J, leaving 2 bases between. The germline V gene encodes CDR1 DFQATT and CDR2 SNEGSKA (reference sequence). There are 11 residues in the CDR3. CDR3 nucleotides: TGCAGTGCTAGTAACCAAGAGACCCAGTACTTC. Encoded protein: CSASNQETQYF.

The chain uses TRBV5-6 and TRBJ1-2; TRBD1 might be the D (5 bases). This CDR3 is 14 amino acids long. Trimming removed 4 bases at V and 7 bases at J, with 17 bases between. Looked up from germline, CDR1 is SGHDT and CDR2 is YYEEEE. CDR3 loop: CASSPGHPGGGYTF. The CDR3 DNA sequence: TGTGCCAGCAGCCCTGGACACCCTGGGGGTGGCTACACCTTC.